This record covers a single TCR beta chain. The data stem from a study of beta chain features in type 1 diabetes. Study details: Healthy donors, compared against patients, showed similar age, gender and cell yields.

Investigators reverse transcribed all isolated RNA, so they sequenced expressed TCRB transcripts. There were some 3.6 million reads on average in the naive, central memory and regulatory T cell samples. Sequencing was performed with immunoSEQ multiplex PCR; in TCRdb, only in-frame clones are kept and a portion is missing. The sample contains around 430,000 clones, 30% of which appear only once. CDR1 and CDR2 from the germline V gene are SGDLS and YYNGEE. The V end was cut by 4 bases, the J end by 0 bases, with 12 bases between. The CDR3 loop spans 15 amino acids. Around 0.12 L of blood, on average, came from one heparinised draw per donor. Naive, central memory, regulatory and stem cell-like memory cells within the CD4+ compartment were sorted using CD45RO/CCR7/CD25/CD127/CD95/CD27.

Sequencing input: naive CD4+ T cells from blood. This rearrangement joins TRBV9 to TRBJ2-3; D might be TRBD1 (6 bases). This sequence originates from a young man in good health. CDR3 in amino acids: CASSPRTESTDTQYF. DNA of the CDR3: TGTGCCAGCAGCCCTCGGACAGAAAGCACAGATACGCAGTATTTT.